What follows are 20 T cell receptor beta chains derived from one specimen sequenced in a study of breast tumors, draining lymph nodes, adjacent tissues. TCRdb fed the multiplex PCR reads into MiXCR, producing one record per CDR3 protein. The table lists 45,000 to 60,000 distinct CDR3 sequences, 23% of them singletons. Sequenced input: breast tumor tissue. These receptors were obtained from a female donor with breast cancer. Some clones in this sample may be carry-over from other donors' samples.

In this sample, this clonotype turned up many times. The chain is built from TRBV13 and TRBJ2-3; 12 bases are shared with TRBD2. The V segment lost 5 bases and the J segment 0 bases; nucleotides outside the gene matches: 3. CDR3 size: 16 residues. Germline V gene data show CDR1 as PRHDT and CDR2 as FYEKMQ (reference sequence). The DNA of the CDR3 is TGTGCCAGCAGCCCAGGGACTAGCGGGAGCACAGATACGCAGTATTTT. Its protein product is CASSPGTSGSTDTQYF.

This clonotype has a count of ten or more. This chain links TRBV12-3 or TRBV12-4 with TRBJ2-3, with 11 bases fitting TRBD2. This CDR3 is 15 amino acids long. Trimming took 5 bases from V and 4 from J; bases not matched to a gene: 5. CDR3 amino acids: CASSPTSGTSDTQYF. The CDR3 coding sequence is TGTGCCAGCAGTCCGACTAGCGGGACGTCAGATACGCAGTATTTT.

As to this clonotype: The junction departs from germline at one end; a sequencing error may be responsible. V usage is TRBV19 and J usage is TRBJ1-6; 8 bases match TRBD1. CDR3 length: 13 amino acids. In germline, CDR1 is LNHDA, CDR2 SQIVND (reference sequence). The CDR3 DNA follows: TGTGTCAGTAGTAAGGACAGGGATTCACCCCTCCACTTT. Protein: CVSSKDRDSPLHF.

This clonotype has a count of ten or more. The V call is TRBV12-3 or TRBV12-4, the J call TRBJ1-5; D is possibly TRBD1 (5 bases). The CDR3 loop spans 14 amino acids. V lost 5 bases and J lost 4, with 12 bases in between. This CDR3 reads CASSTRDFNQPQHF. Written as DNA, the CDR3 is TGTGCCAGCAGTACCCGGGACTTTAATCAGCCCCAGCATTTT.

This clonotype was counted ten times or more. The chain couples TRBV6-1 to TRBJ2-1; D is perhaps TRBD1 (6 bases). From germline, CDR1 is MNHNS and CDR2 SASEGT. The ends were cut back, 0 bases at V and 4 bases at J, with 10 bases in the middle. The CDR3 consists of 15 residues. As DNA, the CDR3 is TGTGCCAGCAGTGAAGCTCAAGGGGGTTACAATGAGCAGTTCTTC. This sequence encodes CASSEAQGGYNEQFF.

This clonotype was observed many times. The chain's CDR3 is CASRQGYEQYF. The DNA for the CDR3 is TGTGCCAGTAGGCAGGGATACGAGCAGTACTTC. The chain is built from TRBV19 and TRBJ2-7; perhaps TRBD1 as D (5 bases). Germline CDR1 is LNHDA and CDR2 is SQIVND (reference sequence). V lost 6 bases to trimming and J lost 4 bases, with 7 bases between them. This CDR3 region has 11 residues.

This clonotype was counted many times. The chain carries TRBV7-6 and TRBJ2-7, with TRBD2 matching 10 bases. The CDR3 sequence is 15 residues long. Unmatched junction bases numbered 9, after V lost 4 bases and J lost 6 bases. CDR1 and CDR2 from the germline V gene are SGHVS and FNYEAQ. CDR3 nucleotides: TGTGCCAGCAGCTCCACTAGCGGGGAATTGAGCGAGCAGTACTTC. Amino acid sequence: CASSSTSGELSEQYF. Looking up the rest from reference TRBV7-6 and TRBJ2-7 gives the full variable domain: GAGVSQSPRYKVTKRGQDVALRCDPISGHVSLYWYRQALGQGPEFLTYFNYEAQQDKSGLPNDRFSAERPEGSISTLTIQRTEQRDSAMYRCASSSTSGELSEQYFGPGTRLTVT.

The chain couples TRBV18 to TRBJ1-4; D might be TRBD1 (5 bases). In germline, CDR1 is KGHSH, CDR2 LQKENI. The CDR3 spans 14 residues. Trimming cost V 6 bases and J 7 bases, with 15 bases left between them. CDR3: CASSLRGLSEKLFF. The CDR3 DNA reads TGTGCCAGCTCCCTCCGGGGCTTGAGTGAAAAACTGTTTTTT.

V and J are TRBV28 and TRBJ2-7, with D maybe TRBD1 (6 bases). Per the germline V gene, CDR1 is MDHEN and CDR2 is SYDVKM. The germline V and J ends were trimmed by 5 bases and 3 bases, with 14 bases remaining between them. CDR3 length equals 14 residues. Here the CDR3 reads CASSPTGFIYEQYF. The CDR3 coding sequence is TGTGCCAGCAGTCCTACAGGGTTTATCTACGAGCAGTACTTC.

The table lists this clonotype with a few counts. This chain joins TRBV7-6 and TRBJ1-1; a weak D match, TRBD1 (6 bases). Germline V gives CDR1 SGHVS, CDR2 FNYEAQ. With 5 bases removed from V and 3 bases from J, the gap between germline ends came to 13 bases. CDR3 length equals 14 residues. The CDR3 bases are TGTGCCAGCAGCCCAGGGGTAGGGGACACTGAAGCTTTCTTT. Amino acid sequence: CASSPGVGDTEAFF.

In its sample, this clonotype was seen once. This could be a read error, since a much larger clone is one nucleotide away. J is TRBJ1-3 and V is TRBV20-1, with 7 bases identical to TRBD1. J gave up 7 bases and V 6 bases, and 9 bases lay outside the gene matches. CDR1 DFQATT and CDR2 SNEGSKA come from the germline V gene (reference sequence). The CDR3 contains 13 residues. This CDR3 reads CSAPATGHNTIYF. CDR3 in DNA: TGCAGTGCCCCGGCGACAGGGCATAACACCATATATTTT.

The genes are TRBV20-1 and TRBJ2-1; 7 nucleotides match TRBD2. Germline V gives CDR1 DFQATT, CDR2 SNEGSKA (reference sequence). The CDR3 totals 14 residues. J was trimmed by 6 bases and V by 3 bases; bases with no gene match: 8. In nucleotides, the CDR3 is TGCAGTGCTAGGGCGCCGGGGGGAGGCAATGAGCAGTTCTTC. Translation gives CSARAPGGGNEQFF.

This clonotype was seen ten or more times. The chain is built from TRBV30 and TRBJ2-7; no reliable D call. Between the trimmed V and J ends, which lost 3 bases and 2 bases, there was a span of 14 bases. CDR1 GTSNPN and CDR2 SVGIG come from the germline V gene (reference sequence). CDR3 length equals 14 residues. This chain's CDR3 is CAWRASRWPYEQYF. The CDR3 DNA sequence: TGTGCCTGGAGAGCCTCTAGGTGGCCCTACGAGCAGTACTTC.

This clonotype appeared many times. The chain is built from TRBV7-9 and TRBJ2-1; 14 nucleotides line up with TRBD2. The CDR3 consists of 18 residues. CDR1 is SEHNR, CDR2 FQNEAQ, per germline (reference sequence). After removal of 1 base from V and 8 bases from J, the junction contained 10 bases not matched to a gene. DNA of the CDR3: TGTGCCAGCAGCTTAGTAGGGTGGGGACTAGCGGGAGAGGATGAGCAGTTCTTC. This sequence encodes CASSLVGWGLAGEDEQFF.

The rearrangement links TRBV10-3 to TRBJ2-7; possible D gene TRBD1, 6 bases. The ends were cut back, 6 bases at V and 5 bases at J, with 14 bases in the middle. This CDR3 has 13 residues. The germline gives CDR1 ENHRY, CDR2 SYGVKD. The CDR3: CAIRSPGADEQYF. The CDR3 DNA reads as TGTGCCATCAGAAGCCCAGGGGCCGACGAGCAGTACTTC.

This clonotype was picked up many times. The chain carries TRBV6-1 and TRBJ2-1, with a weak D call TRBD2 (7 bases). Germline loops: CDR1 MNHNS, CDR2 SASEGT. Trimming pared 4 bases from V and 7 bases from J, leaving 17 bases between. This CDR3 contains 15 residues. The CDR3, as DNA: TGTGCCAGCAGTGCGTGGAGGGGAGGGGGGAATGAGCAGTTCTTC. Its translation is CASSAWRGGGNEQFF.

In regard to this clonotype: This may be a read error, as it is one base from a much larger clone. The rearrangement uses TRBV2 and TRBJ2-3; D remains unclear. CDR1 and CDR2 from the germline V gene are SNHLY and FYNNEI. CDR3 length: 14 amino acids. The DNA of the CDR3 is TGTGCCAGCAGAAGTCCCATTAGCACAGATGCGCAGTATTTT. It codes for CASRSPISTDAQYF.

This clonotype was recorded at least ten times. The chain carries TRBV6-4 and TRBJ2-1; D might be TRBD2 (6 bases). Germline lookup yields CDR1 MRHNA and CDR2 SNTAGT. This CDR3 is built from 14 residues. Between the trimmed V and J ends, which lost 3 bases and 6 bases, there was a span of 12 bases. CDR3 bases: TGTGCCAGCAGTGAAGGGCAAGCGGGCAATGAGCAGTTCTTC. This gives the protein CASSEGQAGNEQFF.

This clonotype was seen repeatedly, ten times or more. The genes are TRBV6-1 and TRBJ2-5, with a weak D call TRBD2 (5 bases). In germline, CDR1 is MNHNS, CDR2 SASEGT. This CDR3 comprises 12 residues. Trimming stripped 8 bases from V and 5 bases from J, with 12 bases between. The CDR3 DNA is TGTGCCAGCGCGAGGGCTGCGGAGACCCAGTACTTC. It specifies CASARAAETQYF.

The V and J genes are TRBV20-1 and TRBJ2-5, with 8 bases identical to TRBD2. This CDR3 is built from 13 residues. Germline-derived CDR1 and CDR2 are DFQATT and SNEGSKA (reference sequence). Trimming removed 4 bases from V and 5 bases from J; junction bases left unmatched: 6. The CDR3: CSAKAGVLETQYF. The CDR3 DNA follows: TGCAGTGCTAAAGCGGGAGTCCTGGAGACCCAGTACTTC.